The 29 T cell receptor beta chains below come from one sample, sequenced in a study of T-cell memory formation after mild COVID-19. Each CDR3 protein gets one entry after TCRdb re-called the 5' RACE reads with MiXCR. Of about 560,000 distinct CDR3 sequences in the sample, approximately 15% were seen once. Material for sequencing was PBMCs or a T cell subset sorted from them (not recorded which). All receptors derive from an adult woman who had mild COVID-19 (a few samples of this study predate the infection). Cell type and time point are not known.

This clonotype came up a few times. The chain combines TRBV15 with TRBJ2-1; tentative D call: TRBD1 (6 bases). V gave up 3 bases and J gave up 4 bases, with 7 bases separating them. The CDR3 length is 13 residues. CDR1 and CDR2 from the germline V gene are LNHNV and YYDKDF (reference sequence). The CDR3 nucleotides are TGTGCCACCAGCAGGAGGGGGTACAATGAGCAGTTCTTC. Its translation: CATSRRGYNEQFF.

The chain joins TRBV7-8 to TRBJ2-3; D remains ambiguous. CDR1 and CDR2 from the germline V gene are SGHVS and FQNEAQ. The V end was cut by 2 bases, the J end by 1 base, with 10 bases between. The CDR3 runs to 15 residues. CDR3 amino acids: CASSLLEGRTDTQYF. The CDR3 nucleotides read TGTGCCAGCAGCTTACTAGAAGGTCGCACAGATACGCAGTATTTT.

A few counts support this clonotype. The chain uses TRBV7-2 and TRBJ1-5; D unclear. This CDR3 contains 15 residues. Trimming pared 0 bases from V and 0 bases from J, leaving 6 bases between. CDR1 and CDR2 from the germline V gene are SGHTA and FQGNSA. CDR3 region: CASSLARASNQPQHF. For the CDR3, the DNA is TGTGCCAGCAGCTTAGCGAGGGCTAGCAATCAGCCCCAGCATTTT.

V is TRBV28 and J is TRBJ2-7, with D perhaps TRBD1 (5 bases). The CDR3 runs 17 residues. The V end was cut by 4 bases, the J end by 0 bases, with 19 bases between. Germline CDR1 MDHEN, CDR2 SYDVKM. The CDR3 spells CASSSALQGRLSYEQYF. The CDR3 region has the DNA TGTGCCAGCAGTTCAGCGCTGCAGGGCCGACTCTCCTACGAGCAGTACTTC.

The chain uses TRBV12-3 or TRBV12-4 and TRBJ2-6; TRBD1 agrees at 9 bases. V lost 4 bases, J lost 1 base, and 5 bases stayed unmatched. There are 17 residues in the CDR3. CDR3 DNA sequence: TGTGCCAGCAGTTCGGGACAGGGCTCTTCTGGGGCCAACGTCCTGACTTTC. It encodes CASSSGQGSSGANVLTF.

Worth noting for this clonotype: At one end, the junction sequence differs from germline, possibly due to a read error. The DNA of the CDR3 is TGTGCCAGCAGTTTTAGCGGGGGGGCATATGAGCCGTTCTTC. Protein sequence: CASSFSGGAYEPFF. The chain has TRBV12-3 or TRBV12-4 and TRBJ2-1, with 11 bases lining up with TRBD2. The CDR3 totals 14 residues.

The chain has TRBV7-6 and TRBJ1-4, with D tentatively TRBD1 (5 bases). V was cut by 5 bases and J by 2 bases, with 12 bases left in between. Germline lookup yields CDR1 SGHVS and CDR2 FNYEAQ. This CDR3 spans 15 amino acids. The CDR3 DNA sequence: TGTGCCAGCAGCCCGAGGGCAGGGACTAATGAAAAACTGTTTTTT. This translates into CASSPRAGTNEKLFF.

V gene TRBV7-9 combines with J gene TRBJ2-5; a possible D gene is TRBD1 (6 bases). Germline values: CDR1 SEHNR, CDR2 FQNEAQ (reference sequence). This CDR3 has 13 amino acids. V was trimmed by 5 bases and J by 5 bases, leaving 12 bases between them. DNA for the CDR3: TGTGCCAGCAGCGTCAGGGGAAGGGAGACCCAGTACTTC. This encodes CASSVRGRETQYF.

This clonotype has more than one count but fewer than ten. The chain is built from TRBV29-1 and TRBJ2-7; D gene unclear. V gave up 0 bases and J gave up 2 bases, with 5 bases separating them. Germline lookup yields CDR1 SQVTM and CDR2 ANQGSEA. The CDR3 contains 12 residues. As DNA, the CDR3 is TGCAGCGTTGAAGATCAGGCCTACGAGCAGTACTTC. This encodes CSVEDQAYEQYF.

This clonotype showed up just a few times. For the CDR3, the DNA is TGTGCCAGCAGTTACCTCTCCAGCTATGGCTACACCTTC. Amino acids: CASSYLSSYGYTF. V and J are TRBV6-6 and TRBJ1-2; the D is unclear. Looked up from germline, CDR1 is MNHNY and CDR2 is SVGAGI (reference sequence). V lost 2 bases to trimming and J lost 4 bases, with 8 bases between them. The CDR3 is 13 amino acids.

The chain joins TRBV2 to TRBJ1-5; 10 bases line up with TRBD1. Trimming took 6 bases from V and 6 from J; bases not matched to a gene: 5. The CDR3 has 14 residues. CDR1 and CDR2 from the germline V gene are SNHLY and FYNNEI. The CDR3 is CASSGDRGVQPQHF. CDR3 sequence (DNA): TGTGCCAGCAGCGGGGACAGGGGAGTTCAGCCCCAGCATTTT.

The rearrangement joins TRBV28 to TRBJ1-2; D might be TRBD1 (5 bases). Trimming shortened V by 3 bases and J by 4 bases, and 12 bases separated the two germline ends. Germline-derived CDR1 and CDR2 are MDHEN and SYDVKM. The CDR3 covers 14 residues. As DNA, the CDR3 is TGTGCCAGCAGTTTTGGGGCAGAGCCCTATGGCTACACCTTC. Amino acid sequence: CASSFGAEPYGYTF.

In its sample, this clonotype was seen a few times. The V gene is TRBV19, the J gene TRBJ1-2; TRBD1 agrees at 9 bases. The CDR3 has 16 amino acids. The V and J ends lost 3 bases and 0 bases, in that order; junction bases with no gene match: 5. CDR1 and CDR2 (germline): LNHDA, SQIVND (reference sequence). CDR3 coding DNA: TGTGCCAGTAGTATCGGACGACAGGGGGCTAACTATGGCTACACCTTC. Encoded protein: CASSIGRQGANYGYTF.

In this sample, this clonotype turned up a few times. The V and J genes are TRBV5-4 and TRBJ2-7, with D perhaps assigned TRBD1 or TRBD2 (6 bases each). The CDR3 spans 15 residues. Germline CDR1 SGHNT, CDR2 YYREEE (reference sequence). Trimming shortened V by 2 bases and J by 4 bases, and 16 bases separated the two germline ends. This chain's CDR3 is CASSLPEGGRYEQYF. CDR3 bases: TGTGCCAGCAGCTTACCCGAGGGGGGACGATACGAGCAGTACTTC.

This rearrangement joins TRBV5-1 to TRBJ2-7; TRBD1 is a possible D gene (6 bases). This CDR3 contains 16 residues. V was shortened by 0 bases and J by 5 bases, with 18 bases between the two germline ends. Germline V gives CDR1 SGHRS, CDR2 YFSETQ. The CDR3 DNA reads as TGCGCCAGCAGCTTGGGCAAGGGACATGGGCCCCACGAGCAGTACTTC. Amino acids: CASSLGKGHGPHEQYF.

The J gene is TRBJ2-7, the V gene TRBV15; tentatively, D is TRBD2 (6 bases). Deletions cut 1 base from V and 2 bases from J, with 15 bases between. The CDR3 spans 16 residues. Germline CDR1 is LNHNV and CDR2 is YYDKDF (reference sequence). This CDR3 reads CATSRGSGGETYEQYF. CDR3 in DNA: TGTGCCACCAGCAGAGGGTCTGGAGGGGAAACCTACGAGCAGTACTTC.

The chain recombines TRBV6-1 with TRBJ2-1, with TRBD1 identical over 7 bases. Trimming removed 8 bases from V and 8 bases from J; junction bases left unmatched: 15. The CDR3 length is 15 residues. CDR1 is MNHNS and CDR2 is SASEGT in the germline V gene. CDR3 in amino acids: CASEGDSSDRDEQFF. The CDR3 region has the DNA TGTGCCAGCGAGGGGGATAGCAGCGACAGGGATGAGCAGTTCTTC.

This clonotype was observed at least ten times. The genes are TRBV15 and TRBJ2-3, with D possibly called TRBD1 or TRBD2 (5 bases each). V dropped 4 bases and J dropped 1 base, with 12 bases sitting between them. Germline V gene data show CDR1 as LNHNV and CDR2 as YYDKDF (reference sequence). This CDR3 spans 15 amino acids. CDR3 protein: CATSTGTRGTDTQYF. For the CDR3, the DNA is TGTGCCACCAGCACTGGGACCCGCGGCACAGATACGCAGTATTTT.

The chain recombines TRBV30 with TRBJ2-7, with D hard to call. Germline V lookup: CDR1 GTSNPN, CDR2 SVGIG (reference sequence). This CDR3 contains 12 residues. V was cut by 5 bases and J by 0 bases, with 8 bases left in between. CDR3 DNA: TGTGCCTGGGGATGGAGCTCCTACGAGCAGTACTTC. Protein product: CAWGWSSYEQYF.

This clonotype was seen only a few times. The V and J genes are TRBV14 and TRBJ1-1; D is uncertain. The length of the CDR3 is 13 residues. CDR1 SGHDN and CDR2 FVKESK come from the germline V gene. Trimming took off 0 bases at V and 4 bases at J, with 6 bases between the two ends. The CDR3 spells CASSQERGTEAFF. The DNA for the CDR3 is TGTGCCAGCAGCCAAGAGCGAGGCACTGAAGCTTTCTTT.

This clonotype was picked up many times. The V gene is TRBV5-1, the J gene TRBJ1-1; 7 bases agree with TRBD1. This CDR3 region has 13 residues. The V segment lost 4 bases and the J segment 3 bases; nucleotides outside the gene matches: 3. Per the germline V gene, CDR1 is SGHRS and CDR2 is YFSETQ. CDR3 in DNA: TGCGCCAGCAGCGTCGACAGGGACACTGAAGCTTTCTTT. It is translated as CASSVDRDTEAFF.

This clonotype was counted only a few times. V usage is TRBV5-1 and J usage is TRBJ2-3, with a weak D call TRBD2 (5 bases). This CDR3 region has 19 residues. From germline, CDR1 is SGHRS and CDR2 YFSETQ. V shed 4 bases and J shed 0 bases, with 24 bases lying between them. The DNA of the CDR3 is TGCGCCAGCAGCATCATCGGCGGCGAGAGCGGCCCTAGCACAGATACGCAGTATTTT. Its translation: CASSIIGGESGPSTDTQYF. The full variable domain, in which reference TRBV5-1 and TRBJ2-3 provide the parts outside the CDR3, is KAGVTQTPRYLIKTRGQQVTLSCSPISGHRSVSWYQQTPGQGLQFLFEYFSETQRNKGNFPGRFSGRQFSNSRSEMNVSTLELGDSALYLCASSIIGGESGPSTDTQYFGPGTRLTVL.

This clonotype was observed a handful of times. V gene TRBV7-3 combines with J gene TRBJ2-3, with TRBD1 as a possible D gene (6 bases). CDR1 is SGHTA and CDR2 is FQGTGA in the germline V gene. This CDR3 comprises 13 residues. The germline V and J ends were trimmed by 4 bases and 5 bases, with 10 bases remaining between them. The CDR3: CASSYSGVDTQYF. CDR3 coding DNA: TGTGCCAGCAGCTACTCAGGGGTAGATACGCAGTATTTT.

This clonotype occurred a few times. V gene TRBV18 combines with J gene TRBJ2-5; no clear D. CDR1 and CDR2 from the germline V gene are KGHSH and LQKENI. Trimming took 0 bases from V and 0 from J, leaving 2 bases between them. The CDR3 runs to 13 residues. The CDR3 bases are TGTGCCAGCTCACCACCGGACCAAGAGACCCAGTACTTC. Translating it yields CASSPPDQETQYF.

The chain links TRBV29-1 to TRBJ2-1, with TRBD2 identical over 8 bases. Germline V gene data show CDR1 as SQVTM and CDR2 as ANQGSEA. The CDR3 totals 12 residues. J gave up 5 bases and V 7 bases, and 4 bases lay outside the gene matches. CDR3 coding DNA: TGCAGCGGGACTAGCAAACACAATGAGCAGTTCTTC. It is translated as CSGTSKHNEQFF.

V is TRBV12-3 or TRBV12-4 and J is TRBJ2-7; weak D call: TRBD1 (6 bases). The CDR3 is 15 amino acids. The V end lost 6 bases, the J end lost 6 bases, and 21 bases lay between the germline ends. The CDR3 nucleotides read TGTGCCAGCAGCTCTCAGGGACACTACCTTCCCGAGCAGTACTTC. It translates to CASSSQGHYLPEQYF.

This clonotype has only a few counts. The rearrangement joins TRBV28 to TRBJ2-2; 11 bases match TRBD2. Germline V gene data show CDR1 as MDHEN and CDR2 as SYDVKM. The CDR3 consists of 19 residues. V was pared by 4 bases and J by 3 bases, with 13 bases of the junction left unmatched. DNA of the CDR3: TGTGCCAGCAGTTCCCAAGCCAACCAACTAGCGGGGGACACCGGGGAGCTGTTTTTT. This gives the protein CASSSQANQLAGDTGELFF.

This clonotype was seen at least ten times. The rearrangement joins TRBV20-1 to TRBJ2-7, with TRBD1 matching 10 bases. Losses at the gene ends were 8 bases for V and 7 bases for J; bases not matched to a gene: 11. Germline values: CDR1 DFQATT, CDR2 SNEGSKA (reference sequence). This CDR3 is 13 amino acids long. The CDR3 protein is CSTGTGVGREQYF. DNA of the CDR3: TGCAGTACCGGGACAGGGGTCGGTAGGGAGCAGTACTTC.

The table lists this clonotype with a few counts. V and J are TRBV12-3 or TRBV12-4 and TRBJ2-3, with D hard to call. The CDR3 is 13 amino acids. Trimming took 4 bases from V and 8 from J, leaving 13 bases between them. The CDR3 DNA sequence: TGTGCCAGCAGTTCTGCAGGTGGCGCTACGCAGTATTTT. The encoded protein is CASSSAGGATQYF.